This T cell receptor (beta chain) appears in the sequencing data of a study of T cells in localized non-small cell lung cancer. Only in-frame clones appear in the TCRdb table, and some are missing; sequencing was by immunoSEQ multiplex PCR. The data show roughly 1,800 clones, around a third seen once. Findings and caveats of the study: Detection in adjacent lung was observed for a median roughly 55 of the top 100 tumor clones. Uninvolved adjacent lung had the highest recorded T cell clonality, with tumor below it.

Only one count was recorded for this clone. Its antigen is still unknown. The CDR3 is 15 residues long. Trimming shortened V by 6 bases and J by 0 bases, and 14 bases separated the two germline ends. Germline V gives CDR1 MDHEN, CDR2 SYDVKM. The material was lung tumor tissue, obtained before any cancer treatment. This sequence originates from a female donor older than 55 with stage II squamous cell lung carcinoma. The chain combines TRBV28 with TRBJ1-1; D gene unclear. The CDR3 region has the DNA TGTGCCAGCAGCTCACCCGGCGGGGTGAACACTGAAGCTTTCTTT. Translated: CASSSPGGVNTEAFF.